Listed below are T cell receptor beta chains from one sample, sequenced in a study of T cell responses to AZD1222 COVID-19 vaccine. Profiled with immunoSEQ multiplex PCR; TCRdb holds only in-frame clones, not every one. The table shows more than 70,000 clones, with 85% to 95% occurring only once. The material was peripheral blood, obtained 28 days after the second AZD1222 dose. The receptors stem from an adult who received the AZD1222 COVID-19 vaccine. Both conserved end residues are part of each CDR3. The order of the fields is J gene, V gene, CDR3 protein.

TRBJ1-2,TRBV6-5,CASRDSYGYTF
TRBJ2-5,TRBV11-2,CASRWTGTETQYF
TRBJ2-1,TRBV3-1/TRBV3-2,CASSQGFIYGNEQFF
TRBJ2-1,TRBV7-3,CASSLEGLNYNEQFF
TRBJ2-5,TRBV18,CASTSARAGAGETQYF
TRBJ1-1,TRBV11-2,CASSLTGVNTEAFF
TRBJ2-7,TRBV21-1,CASSKGDSLTYEQYF
TRBJ2-1,TRBV4-1,CASSQAQLAGGPDEQFF
TRBJ2-7,TRBV28,CASRTTYEQYF
TRBJ2-5,TRBV6-2/TRBV6-3,CASSPGTSGVGRTQYF
TRBJ2-7,TRBV21-1,CARRLAGTIPYEQYF
TRBJ2-2,TRBV11-2,CASSKSGTNTGELFF
TRBJ1-3,TRBV28,CASSSVGSRLSGNTIYF
TRBJ2-5,TRBV27,CASSLYTSGGETQYF